This TCR beta chain was profiled in a study of cytomegalovirus exposure and HLA in healthy donors. Across the study: Membership in the Caucasian-associated ancestry cluster was found for approximately 85% of a few hundred genotyped donors. Findings and limits, study-wide: Among the sequence variants, a highly shared cluster was likely an artifact of sequencing.

Primers: 60 Vbeta forward and 13 Jbeta reverse. TCRdb's copy holds only in-frame clones and misses some; the assay was immunoSEQ multiplex PCR. The sample carries fewer than 150,000 clones, about 80% recorded once. Concerning this clone: Its antigen is as yet unknown.

The V gene lost 5 bases and the J gene lost 0 bases, with 12 bases spanning the gap. Germline V gene sequence: CDR1 SGDLS, CDR2 YYNGEE. CDR3 length: 15 amino acids. Each of the donors was a healthy bone marrow donor. The TCR was taken from a man aged 55 to 69 in good health and CMV-seropositive. The chain joins TRBV9 to TRBJ2-1; a weak D match, TRBD1 (6 bases). The source material was PBMCs. CDR3 sequence: CASRKGTNSYNEQFF. The DNA of the CDR3 is TGTGCCAGCAGGAAAGGGACAAACTCCTACAATGAGCAGTTCTTC.